Listed below are T cell receptor beta chains from one sample, sequenced in a study of glioma-infiltrating T cells after dendritic cell vaccination. Sequencing was performed with immunoSEQ multiplex PCR; in TCRdb, only in-frame clones are kept and a portion is missing. The sample carries roughly 50,000 clones, over 75% recorded once. Sample: blood, taken after dendritic cell vaccination. These receptors were collected from a human donor with glioblastoma. The conserved cysteine and the conserved F or W are not part of the CDR3 here. The order of the fields is clone size, D gene, J gene, V gene, CDR3 protein. D genes are given only for firm matches. The listing skips clone size in some rows; elsewhere it reads once, few, many or a size class.

-	TRBD1	-	TRBV10-1	ASSEPNLRGCTYEQY
-	TRBD2	TRBJ2-1	TRBV28	ASRGGFENNEQF
few	-	TRBJ1-2	TRBV14	ASSHVGALGYGYT
-	-	TRBJ2-7	TRBV28	ASSLDSSYEQY
-	-	TRBJ1-6	TRBV10-3	AISESSGHLSNSPLH
-	-	TRBJ2-3	TRBV6-4	ASSDKASGTDTQY
-	TRBD2	TRBJ2-2	TRBV11-3	ASSASGTNTGELF
-	-	TRBJ1-5	TRBV28	ASSLELGEYSNQPQH
-	TRBD1	TRBJ2-1	TRBV5-4	ASSFSGTADEQF
-	TRBD1	TRBJ1-2	TRBV27	ASSSQGTLAGGGYT
-	-	TRBJ2-1	TRBV6-1	ASTSGSLVYNEQF
-	TRBD1	TRBJ2-5	TRBV7-9	ASSQPRGTGVETQY
-	TRBD1	TRBJ1-1	TRBV7-9	ASSGRTGSETEAF
-	-	-	TRBV13	ASSFAAPYEQY
-	-	TRBJ2-3	TRBV9	ASSVEGWTGTLGTDTQY
-	TRBD2	TRBJ2-2	TRBV28	ASSMPGLAGRELF
-	TRBD2	TRBJ2-1	TRBV6-5	ASSPLAGPYNEQF
-	-	TRBJ2-7	TRBV29-1	SVATLQGPSSYEQY
-	TRBD2	TRBJ2-2	TRBV10-3	AINGLAGGRDTGELF
-	-	TRBJ2-1	TRBV21-1	ASIKSSGLAAILSSYNEQF
-	-	TRBJ1-5	TRBV30	AWSKVVGGAGQPQH
-	-	TRBJ2-2	TRBV10-3	AISGTENTGELF
-	-	TRBJ2-7	TRBV14	ASSQPQAGYEQY
-	TRBD2	TRBJ2-1	TRBV2	ASTGGLAGPNEQF
once	-	TRBJ2-1	TRBV19	ASSNTGTREQF
-	TRBD1	TRBJ2-2	TRBV28	ASSLSQGAGTGELF
-	TRBD2	TRBJ2-3	TRBV7-2	ASSAWTSRYTDTQY
-	TRBD1	TRBJ2-2	TRBV2	ASVRQGETGELF
-	TRBD2	TRBJ2-1	TRBV29-1	SASSGSYNEQF
-	TRBD1	TRBJ2-1	TRBV12-5	ASGPDRGSYNEQF
-	-	TRBJ2-1	TRBV5-4	ASSLDLDNEQF
-	-	TRBJ2-7	TRBV10-3	AIGPGEPYEQY
-	-	TRBJ2-5	TRBV9	ASSTDPRETQY
-	-	TRBJ1-5	TRBV7-4	ASSSRLGGQPQH
-	TRBD1	TRBJ1-2	TRBV4-2	ASSQSTGTVYGYT
once	-	TRBJ1-1	TRBV21-1	ASTTGTRTEAF
-	-	TRBJ2-2	TRBV6-1	ASSEDWRTNTGELF
-	TRBD2	TRBJ2-2	TRBV6-4	ASSPRMIAGVPTGELF
few	-	TRBJ1-4	TRBV2	ASNVGAEEKLF
-	-	TRBJ2-1	TRBV2	ATVFPERANNEQF
-	TRBD1	TRBJ2-1	TRBV7-2	ASNGQGSRNEQF
-	-	TRBJ1-1	TRBV11-2	ASSPGSEAF
-	TRBD1	TRBJ2-7	TRBV19	ASSRQGSYEQY
once	-	TRBJ2-7	TRBV21-1	ASTSAGGPYEQY
-	-	TRBJ1-2	TRBV14	ASSQYRDDGYT
-	-	TRBJ2-1	TRBV4-1	ASSQRLSGYNEQF
-	TRBD1	TRBJ1-1	TRBV18	ASSFPQGAVNTEAF
once	-	TRBJ1-2	TRBV19	ASSVQGYGYT
-	TRBD2	TRBJ2-7	TRBV5-4	ASSATGTSRDEQY